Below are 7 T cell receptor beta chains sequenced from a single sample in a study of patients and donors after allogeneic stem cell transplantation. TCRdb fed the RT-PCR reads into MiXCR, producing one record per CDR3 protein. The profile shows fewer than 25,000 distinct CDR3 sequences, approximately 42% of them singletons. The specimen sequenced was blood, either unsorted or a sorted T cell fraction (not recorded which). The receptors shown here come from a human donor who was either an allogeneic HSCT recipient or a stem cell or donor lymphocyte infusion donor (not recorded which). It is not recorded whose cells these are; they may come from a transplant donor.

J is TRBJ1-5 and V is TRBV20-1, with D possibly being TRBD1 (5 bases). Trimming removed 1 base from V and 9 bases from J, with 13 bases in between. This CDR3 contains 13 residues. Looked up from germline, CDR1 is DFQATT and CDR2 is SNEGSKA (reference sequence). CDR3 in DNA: TGCAGTGCTAGAGGGGACCTTGAGGGGCCCCAGCATTTT. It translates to CSARGDLEGPQHF.

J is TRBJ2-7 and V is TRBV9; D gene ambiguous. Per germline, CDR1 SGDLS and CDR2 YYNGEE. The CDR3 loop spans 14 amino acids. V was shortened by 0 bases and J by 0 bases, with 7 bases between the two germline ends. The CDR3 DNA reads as TGTGCCAGCAGCGTAGCTCCTCACTCCTACGAGCAGTACTTC. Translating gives CASSVAPHSYEQYF.

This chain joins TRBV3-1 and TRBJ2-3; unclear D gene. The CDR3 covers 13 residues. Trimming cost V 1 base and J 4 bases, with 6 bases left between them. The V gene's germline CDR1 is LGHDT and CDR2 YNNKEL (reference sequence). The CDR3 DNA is TGTGCCAGCAGCCAAGTTCGGGCAGATACGCAGTATTTT. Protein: CASSQVRADTQYF.

The CDR3 coding sequence is TGTGCCAGCGGAGACTACGAGCAGTACTTC. Translation gives CASGDYEQYF. The rearrangement joins TRBV11-1 to TRBJ2-7; D ambiguous. Trimming cost V 8 bases and J 3 bases, with 5 bases left between them. The CDR3 consists of 10 residues. Per germline, CDR1 SGHAT and CDR2 FQDESV (reference sequence).

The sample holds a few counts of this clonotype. CDR3 residues: CASSSPTTNTEAFF. CDR3 bases: TGTGCCAGCAGTTCCCCCACGACAAACACTGAAGCTTTCTTT. The chain has TRBV28 and TRBJ1-1, with D unresolved. V lost 4 bases, J lost 2 bases, and 11 bases lay in between. CDR3 length equals 14 residues. From germline, CDR1 is MDHEN and CDR2 SYDVKM.

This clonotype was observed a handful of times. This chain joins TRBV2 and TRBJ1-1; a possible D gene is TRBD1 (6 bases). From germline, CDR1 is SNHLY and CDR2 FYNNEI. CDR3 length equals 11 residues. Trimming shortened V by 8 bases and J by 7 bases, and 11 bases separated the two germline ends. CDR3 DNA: TGTGCCAGCTGGAGGGGGTTTGAAGCTTTCTTT. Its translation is CASWRGFEAFF.

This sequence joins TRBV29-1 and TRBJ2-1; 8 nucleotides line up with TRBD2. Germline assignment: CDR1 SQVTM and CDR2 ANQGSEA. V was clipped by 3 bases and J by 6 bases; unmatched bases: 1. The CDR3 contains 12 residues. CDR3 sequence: CSVDAGGNEQFF. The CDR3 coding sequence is TGCAGCGTTGACGCGGGAGGCAATGAGCAGTTCTTC.